This TCR beta chain was captured in a study of cytomegalovirus exposure and HLA in healthy donors. Germline V gene data show CDR1 as MDHEN and CDR2 as SYDVKM. The CDR3 contains 14 residues. The V end lost 8 bases, the J end lost 3 bases, and 14 bases lay between the germline ends. In its sample, this clone was seen a few times. The PCR was carried out with 60 Vbeta primers and 13 Jbeta primers. Produced via immunoSEQ multiplex PCR; TCRdb's table is partial and in-frame only. The table lists some 77,000 clones, less than 80% of them singletons. Sequencing was done on a sample of PBMCs. This TCR was sampled from a woman in her 40s in good health and CMV-seronegative. V usage is TRBV28 and J usage is TRBJ1-5; TRBD1 might be the D (5 bases). CDR3 in DNA: TGTGCCAGCCGGCTCGCAGGGCTCAATCAGCCCCAGCATTTT. This translates into CASRLAGLNQPQHF.